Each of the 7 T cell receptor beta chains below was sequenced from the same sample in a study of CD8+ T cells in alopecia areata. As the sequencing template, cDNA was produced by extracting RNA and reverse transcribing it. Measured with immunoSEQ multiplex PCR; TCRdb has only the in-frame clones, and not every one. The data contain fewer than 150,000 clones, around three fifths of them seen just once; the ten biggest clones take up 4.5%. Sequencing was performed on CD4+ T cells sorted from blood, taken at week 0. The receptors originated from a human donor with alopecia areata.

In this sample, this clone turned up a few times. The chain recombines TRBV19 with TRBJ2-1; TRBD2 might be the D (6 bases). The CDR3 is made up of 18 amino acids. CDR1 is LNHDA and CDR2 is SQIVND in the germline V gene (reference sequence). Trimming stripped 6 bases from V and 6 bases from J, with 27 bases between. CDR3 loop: CASRTVADPTLLGNEQFF. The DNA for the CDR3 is TGTGCCAGTAGGACAGTAGCGGATCCAACCCTGTTGGGCAATGAGCAGTTCTTC.

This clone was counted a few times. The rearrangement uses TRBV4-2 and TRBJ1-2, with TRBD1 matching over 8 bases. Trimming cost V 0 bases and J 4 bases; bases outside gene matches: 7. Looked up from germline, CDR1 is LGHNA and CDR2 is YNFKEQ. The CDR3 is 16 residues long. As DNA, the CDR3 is TGTGCCAGCAGCCAAGAAGATGGAACAGGGGGCTATGGCTACACCTTC. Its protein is CASSQEDGTGGYGYTF.

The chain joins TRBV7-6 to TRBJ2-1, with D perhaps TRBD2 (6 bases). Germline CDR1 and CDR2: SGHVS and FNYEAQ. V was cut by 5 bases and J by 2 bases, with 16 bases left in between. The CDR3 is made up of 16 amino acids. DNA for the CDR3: TGTGCCAGCAGCGTAATGGGCGGGAAGGCCTACAATGAGCAGTTCTTC. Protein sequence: CASSVMGGKAYNEQFF.

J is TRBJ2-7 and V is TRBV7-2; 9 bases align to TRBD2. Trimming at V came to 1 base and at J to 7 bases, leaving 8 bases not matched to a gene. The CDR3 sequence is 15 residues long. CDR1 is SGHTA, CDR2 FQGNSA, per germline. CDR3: CASSLDKKRGEEQYF. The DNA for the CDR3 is TGTGCCAGCAGCTTAGATAAGAAGCGGGGGGAAGAGCAGTACTTC.

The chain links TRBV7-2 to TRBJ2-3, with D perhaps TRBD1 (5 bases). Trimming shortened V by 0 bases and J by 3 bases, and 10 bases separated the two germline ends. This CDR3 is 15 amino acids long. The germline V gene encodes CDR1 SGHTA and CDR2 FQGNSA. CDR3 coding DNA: TGTGCCAGCAGCTTAGCTGCTAGGGGTACAGATACGCAGTATTTT. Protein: CASSLAARGTDTQYF.

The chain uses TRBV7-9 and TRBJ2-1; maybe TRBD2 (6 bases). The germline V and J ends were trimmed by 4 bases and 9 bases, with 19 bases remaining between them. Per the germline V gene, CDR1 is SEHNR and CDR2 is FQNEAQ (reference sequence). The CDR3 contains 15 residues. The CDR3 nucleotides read TGTGCCAGCAGCTCCCCTAAGTTGCGGGATAGTGAGCAGTTCTTC. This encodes CASSSPKLRDSEQFF.

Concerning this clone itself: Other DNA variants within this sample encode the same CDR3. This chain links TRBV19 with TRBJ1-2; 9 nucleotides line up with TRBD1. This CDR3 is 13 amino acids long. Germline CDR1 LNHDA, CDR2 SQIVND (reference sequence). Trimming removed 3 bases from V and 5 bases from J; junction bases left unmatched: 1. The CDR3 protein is CASSIGQGYGYTF. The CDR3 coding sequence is TGTGCCAGTAGTATCGGACAGGGGTATGGCTACACCTTC.